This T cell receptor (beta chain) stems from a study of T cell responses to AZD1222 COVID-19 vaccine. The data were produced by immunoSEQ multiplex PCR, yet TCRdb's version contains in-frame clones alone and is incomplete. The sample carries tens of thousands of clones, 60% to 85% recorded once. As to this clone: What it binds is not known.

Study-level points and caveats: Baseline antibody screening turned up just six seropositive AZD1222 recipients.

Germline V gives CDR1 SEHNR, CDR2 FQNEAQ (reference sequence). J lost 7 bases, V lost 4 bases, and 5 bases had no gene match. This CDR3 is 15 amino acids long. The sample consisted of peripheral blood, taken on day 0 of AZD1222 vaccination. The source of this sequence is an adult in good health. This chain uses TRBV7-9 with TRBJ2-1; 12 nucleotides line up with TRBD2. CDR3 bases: TGTGCCAGCAGCTCTACGGGACTAGCGGGTAATGAGCAGTTCTTC. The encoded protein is CASSSTGLAGNEQFF.